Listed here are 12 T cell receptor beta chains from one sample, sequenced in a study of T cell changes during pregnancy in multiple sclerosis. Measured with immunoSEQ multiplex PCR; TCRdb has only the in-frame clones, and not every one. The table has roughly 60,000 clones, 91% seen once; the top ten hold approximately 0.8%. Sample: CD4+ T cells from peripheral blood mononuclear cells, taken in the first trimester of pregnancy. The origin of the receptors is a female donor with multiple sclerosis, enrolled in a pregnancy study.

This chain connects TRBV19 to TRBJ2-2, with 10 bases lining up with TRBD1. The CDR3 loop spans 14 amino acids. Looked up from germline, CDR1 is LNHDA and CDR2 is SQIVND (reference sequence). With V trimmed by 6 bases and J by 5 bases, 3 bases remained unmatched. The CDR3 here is CASRWGQGTGELFF. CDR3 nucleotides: TGTGCCAGTAGATGGGGACAGGGGACCGGGGAGCTGTTTTTT.

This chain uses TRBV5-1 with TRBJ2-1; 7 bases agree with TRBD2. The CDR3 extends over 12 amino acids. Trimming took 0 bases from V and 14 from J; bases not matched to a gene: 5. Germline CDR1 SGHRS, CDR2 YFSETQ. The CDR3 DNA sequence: TGCGCCAGCAGCTTGGAGTTGGGGGGGAAGTTCTTC. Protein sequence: CASSLELGGKFF.

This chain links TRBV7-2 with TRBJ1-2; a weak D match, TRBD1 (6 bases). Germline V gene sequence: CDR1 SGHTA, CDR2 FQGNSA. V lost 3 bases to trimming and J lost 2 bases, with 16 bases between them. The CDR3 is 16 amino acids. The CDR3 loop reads CASSFEGGTPNYGYTF. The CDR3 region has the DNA TGTGCCAGCAGCTTTGAGGGGGGGACCCCCAACTATGGCTACACCTTC.

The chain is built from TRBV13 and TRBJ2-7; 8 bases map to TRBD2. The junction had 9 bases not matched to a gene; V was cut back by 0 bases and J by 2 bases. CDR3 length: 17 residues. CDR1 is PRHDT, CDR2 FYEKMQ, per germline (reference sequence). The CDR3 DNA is TGTGCCAGCAGCTTAGGCCTTGCGGGGGGCCCCCCCTACGAGCAGTACTTC. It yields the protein CASSLGLAGGPPYEQYF.

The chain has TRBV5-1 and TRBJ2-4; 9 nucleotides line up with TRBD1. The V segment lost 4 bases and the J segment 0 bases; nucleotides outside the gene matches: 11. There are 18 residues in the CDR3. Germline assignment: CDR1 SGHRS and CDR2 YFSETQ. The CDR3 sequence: CASSGSTGGIIAKNIQYF. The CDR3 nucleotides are TGCGCCAGCAGCGGTTCGACAGGGGGGATTATAGCCAAAAACATTCAGTACTTC.

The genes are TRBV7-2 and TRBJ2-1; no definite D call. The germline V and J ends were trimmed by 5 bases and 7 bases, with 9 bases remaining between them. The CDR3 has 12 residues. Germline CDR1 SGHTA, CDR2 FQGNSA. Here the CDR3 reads CASSPPTNEQFF. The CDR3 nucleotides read TGTGCCAGCAGCCCGCCGACTAATGAGCAGTTCTTC.

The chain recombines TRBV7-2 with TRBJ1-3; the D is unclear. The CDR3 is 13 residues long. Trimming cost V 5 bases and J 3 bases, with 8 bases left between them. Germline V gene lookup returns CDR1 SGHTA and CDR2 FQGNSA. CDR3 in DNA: TGTGCCAGCAGCAGGACTCGTGGAAACACCATATATTTT. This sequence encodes CASSRTRGNTIYF.

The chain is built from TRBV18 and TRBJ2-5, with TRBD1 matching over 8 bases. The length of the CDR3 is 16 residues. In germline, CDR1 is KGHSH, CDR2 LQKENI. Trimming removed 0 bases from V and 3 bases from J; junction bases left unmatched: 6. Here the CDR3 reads CASSPPWTGSEETQYF. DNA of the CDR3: TGTGCCAGCTCACCACCGTGGACAGGGTCGGAAGAGACCCAGTACTTC.

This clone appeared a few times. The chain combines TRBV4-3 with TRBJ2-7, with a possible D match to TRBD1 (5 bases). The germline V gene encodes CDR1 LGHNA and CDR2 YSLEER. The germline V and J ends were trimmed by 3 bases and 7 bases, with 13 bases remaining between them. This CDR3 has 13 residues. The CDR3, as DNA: TGCGCCAGCAGCCAGGAGAAATGGACAGAGCAGTACTTC. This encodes CASSQEKWTEQYF.

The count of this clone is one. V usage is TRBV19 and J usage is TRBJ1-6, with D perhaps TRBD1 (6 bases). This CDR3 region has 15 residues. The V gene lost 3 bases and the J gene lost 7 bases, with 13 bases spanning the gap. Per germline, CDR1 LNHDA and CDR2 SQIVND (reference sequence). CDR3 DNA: TGTGCCAGTAGTATCCCAGGGGCTCGAAATTCACCCCTCCACTTT. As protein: CASSIPGARNSPLHF. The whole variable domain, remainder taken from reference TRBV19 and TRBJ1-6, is DGGITQSPKYLFRKEGQNVTLSCEQNLNHDAMYWYRQDPGQGLRLIYYSQIVNDFQKGDIAEGYSVSREKKESFPLTVTSAQKNPTAFYLCASSIPGARNSPLHFGNGTRLTVT.

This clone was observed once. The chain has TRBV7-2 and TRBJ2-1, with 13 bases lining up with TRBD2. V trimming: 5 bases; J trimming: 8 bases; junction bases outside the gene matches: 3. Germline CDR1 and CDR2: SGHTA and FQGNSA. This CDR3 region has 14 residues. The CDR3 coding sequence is TGTGCCAGCAGCCGTACTAGCGGGGGGGATGAGCAGTTCTTC. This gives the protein CASSRTSGGDEQFF.

CDR3 sequence: CASSLRGGAPGGYTF. In DNA form, the CDR3 reads TGCGCCAGCAGCCTGAGGGGGGGCGCTCCCGGTGGCTACACCTTC. The rearrangement joins TRBV4-3 to TRBJ1-2; D is perhaps TRBD1 (6 bases). The germline V gene encodes CDR1 LGHNA and CDR2 YSLEER. Trimming shortened V by 4 bases and J by 7 bases, and 19 bases separated the two germline ends. The CDR3 totals 15 residues.